These T cell receptor beta chains were read from a single sample in a study of T cell responses to AZD1222 COVID-19 vaccine. TCRdb keeps only in-frame clones here, not all; method: immunoSEQ multiplex PCR. The table records about 110,000 clones, roughly 90% of them present only once. The sample consisted of peripheral blood, taken on day 0 of AZD1222 vaccination. The source is an adult in good health. Both conserved end residues are part of each CDR3. The order of the fields is D gene, J gene, V gene, clone size, CDR3 DNA, CDR3 protein. A D gene is named only where the DNA matches it firmly. Where a row states a size, it is once, few, many or the class of an expanded clone; other rows omit it.

- TRBJ1-5 TRBV6-5 - TGTGCCAGCGGCCTCGCGCGCTATAGCAATCAGCCCCAGCATTTT CASGLARYSNQPQHF
- TRBJ1-4 TRBV5-5 - TGTGCCAGCAGCTGGGGGGTAGCTAATGAAAAACTGTTTTTT CASSWGVANEKLFF
- TRBJ1-5 TRBV27 - TGTGCCAGCAGTTTTATCGGCCCCCGGAATAGCAATCAGCCCCAGCATTTT CASSFIGPRNSNQPQHF
- TRBJ1-5 TRBV5-3 - TGTGCCAGAAGCTTGGGGAGGGAATTAGCTCAGCCCCAGCATTTT CARSLGRELAQPQHF
- TRBJ1-2 TRBV5-6 - TGTGCCAGCAGCCAGGACAGCTATGGCTACACCTTC CASSQDSYGYTF
- TRBJ1-2 TRBV25-1 - TGTGCCAGCAGTTTCGACACGTATGGCTACACCTTC CASSFDTYGYTF
- TRBJ2-3 TRBV4-1 - TGCGCCAGCAGCCTCGGGCAGGGCAGCACAGATACGCAGTATTTT CASSLGQGSTDTQYF
TRBD2 TRBJ2-1 TRBV7-3 - TGTGCCAGCAGCCCTTTCGGGACTAGCGACAATGAGCAGTTCTTC CASSPFGTSDNEQFF
- TRBJ2-1 TRBV5-1 - TGCGCCAGCAGCTTGAGTCAGGGGGGCGAGGGGGAGCAGTTCTTC CASSLSQGGEGEQFF
- TRBJ1-6 TRBV5-1 few TGCGCCAGCAGCTTGGAGCAGAATAATTCACCCCTCCACTTT CASSLEQNNSPLHF